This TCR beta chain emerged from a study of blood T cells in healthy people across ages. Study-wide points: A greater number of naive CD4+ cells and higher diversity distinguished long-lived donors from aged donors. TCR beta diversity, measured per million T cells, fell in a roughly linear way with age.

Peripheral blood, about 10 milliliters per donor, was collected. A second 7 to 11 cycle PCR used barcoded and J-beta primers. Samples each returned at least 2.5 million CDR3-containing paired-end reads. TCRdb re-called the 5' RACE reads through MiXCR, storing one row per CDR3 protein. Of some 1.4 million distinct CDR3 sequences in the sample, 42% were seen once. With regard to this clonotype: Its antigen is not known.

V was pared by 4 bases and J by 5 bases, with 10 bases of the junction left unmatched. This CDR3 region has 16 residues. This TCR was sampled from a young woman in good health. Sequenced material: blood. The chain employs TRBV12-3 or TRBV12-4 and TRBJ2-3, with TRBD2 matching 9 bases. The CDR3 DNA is TGTGCCAGCAGTTGGGCCCTTAGCGGGAGTGGAGATACGCAGTATTTT. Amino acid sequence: CASSWALSGSGDTQYF.